The sequence of this T cell receptor beta chain was determined in a study of T cell responses to AZD1222 COVID-19 vaccine. Overall study results and limits: Variant regions that are unmutated are reportedly the target of nearly half of spike-specific TCRs.

The germline V and J ends were trimmed by 3 bases and 7 bases, with 14 bases remaining between them. Germline V gene lookup returns CDR1 KGHDR and CDR2 SFDVKD. The length of the CDR3 is 15 residues. Details on this clone: Its antigen remains unidentified.

Only in-frame clones appear in the TCRdb table, and some are missing; sequencing was by immunoSEQ multiplex PCR. The top ten hold around 9.3% of the sample, which has fewer than 200,000 clones, 85% to 95% seen once. The clonotype originates from an adult in good health. The chain links TRBV24-1 to TRBJ2-2, with D possibly TRBD1 on 6 matching bases. The source material was peripheral blood, sampled on day 0 of AZD1222 vaccination. The CDR3 region has the DNA TGTGCCACCAGTGATAGGCAGGGGTCTGTCGGGGAGCTGTTTTTT. The encoded protein is CATSDRQGSVGELFF.